This T cell receptor beta chain was documented in a study of tumor-infiltrating lymphocytes in localized non-small cell lung cancer. Study details: Tumor tissue and non-adjacent uninvolved lung came from each patient. The study's findings and limits: No T-cell fraction difference was seen between IM1 and IM2 tumors. Different pieces of the same tissue went to different assays, confounding technical variation with intratumor heterogeneity.

Only in-frame clones appear in the TCRdb table, and some are missing; sequencing was by immunoSEQ multiplex PCR. Among tens of thousands of clones listed, roughly two thirds were seen once. The V gene's germline CDR1 is LNHDA and CDR2 SQIVND (reference sequence). The CDR3 is 14 amino acids. V was clipped by 1 base and J by 8 bases, with 12 bases between them. A note on this clone: The antigen is unknown.

Sequencing was carried out using lung tumor tissue. The source of this sequence is a human donor with non-small cell lung cancer. The chain joins TRBV19 to TRBJ2-1; TRBD1 or TRBD2 may be the D gene (5 bases each). The CDR3 protein is CASSIGDQVDEQFF. The CDR3 region has the DNA TGTGCCAGTAGTATAGGGGACCAGGTCGATGAGCAGTTCTTC.